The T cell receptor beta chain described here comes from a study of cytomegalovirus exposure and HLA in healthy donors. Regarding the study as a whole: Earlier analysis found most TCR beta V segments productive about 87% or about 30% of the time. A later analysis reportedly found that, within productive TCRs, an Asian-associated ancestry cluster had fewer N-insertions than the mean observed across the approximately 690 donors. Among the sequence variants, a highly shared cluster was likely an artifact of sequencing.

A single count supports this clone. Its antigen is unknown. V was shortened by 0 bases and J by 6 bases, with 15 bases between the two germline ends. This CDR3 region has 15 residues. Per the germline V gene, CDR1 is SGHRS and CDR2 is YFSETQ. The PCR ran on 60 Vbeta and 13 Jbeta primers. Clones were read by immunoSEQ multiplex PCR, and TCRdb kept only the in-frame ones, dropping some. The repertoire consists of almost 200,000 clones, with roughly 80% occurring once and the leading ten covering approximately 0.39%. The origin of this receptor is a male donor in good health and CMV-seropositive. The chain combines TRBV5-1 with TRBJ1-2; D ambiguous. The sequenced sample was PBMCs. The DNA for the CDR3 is TGCGCCAGCAGCTTGGATCAGCACGGGAGGGATGGCTACACCTTC. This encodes CASSLDQHGRDGYTF.